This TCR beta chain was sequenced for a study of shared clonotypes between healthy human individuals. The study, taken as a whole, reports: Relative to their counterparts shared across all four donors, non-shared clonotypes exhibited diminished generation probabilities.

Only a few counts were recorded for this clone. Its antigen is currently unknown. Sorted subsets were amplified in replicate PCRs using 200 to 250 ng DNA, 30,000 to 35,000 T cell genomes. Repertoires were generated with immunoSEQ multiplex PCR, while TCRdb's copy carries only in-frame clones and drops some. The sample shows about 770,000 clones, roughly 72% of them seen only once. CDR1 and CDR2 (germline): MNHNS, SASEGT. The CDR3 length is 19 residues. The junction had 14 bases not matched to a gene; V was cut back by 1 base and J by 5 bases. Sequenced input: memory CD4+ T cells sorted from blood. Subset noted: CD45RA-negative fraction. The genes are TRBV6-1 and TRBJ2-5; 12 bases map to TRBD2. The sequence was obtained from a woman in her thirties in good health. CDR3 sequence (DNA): TGTGCCAGCAGTGAAGGACGAGGTTTGACTAGCGGGAGTGGTGAGACCCAGTACTTC. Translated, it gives CASSEGRGLTSGSGETQYF.